The 25 T cell receptor beta chains below were found in one sample sequenced in a study of cytomegalovirus exposure and HLA in healthy donors. Here immunoSEQ multiplex PCR was the method, and the copy in TCRdb shows in-frame clones only, minus some. The sample includes about 130,000 clones, around 92% seen only once; the top ten take about 3.5%. The material sequenced was PBMCs. The receptors come from a man aged 25-45 years in good health and CMV-seronegative.

J is TRBJ1-4 and V is TRBV15; TRBD1 matches 10 bases. This CDR3 spans 16 amino acids. The V segment lost 3 bases and the J segment 8 bases; nucleotides outside the gene matches: 9. Germline V gene data show CDR1 as LNHNV and CDR2 as YYDKDF (reference sequence). As DNA, the CDR3 is TGTGCCACCAGCAGTGGCCGGGACAGGGGAAGGGAAAAACTGTTTTTT. It translates to CATSSGRDRGREKLFF.

This chain uses TRBV6-5 with TRBJ1-5; TRBD1 might be the D (6 bases). The CDR3 totals 14 residues. The V and J ends lost 2 bases and 7 bases respectively, with 12 bases between them. Germline lookup yields CDR1 MNHEY and CDR2 SVGAGI. The CDR3 sequence: CASSYGRGRQPQHF. CDR3 nucleotides: TGTGCCAGCAGTTACGGCAGGGGAAGGCAGCCCCAGCATTTT.

This clone was seen a single time. The chain joins TRBV5-1 to TRBJ1-1, with 10 positions matching TRBD1. This CDR3 is 16 amino acids long. Germline V gene data show CDR1 as SGHRS and CDR2 as YFSETQ. After removal of 1 base from V and 10 bases from J, the junction contained 13 bases not matched to a gene. The CDR3 bases are TGCGCCAGCAGCTTGCATACAGGGACAGGGGATTTTGGAGCTTTCTTT. Its translation is CASSLHTGTGDFGAFF. The full variable domain, with the rest looked up from reference TRBV5-1 and TRBJ1-1, is KAGVTQTPRYLIKTRGQQVTLSCSPISGHRSVSWYQQTPGQGLQFLFEYFSETQRNKGNFPGRFSGRQFSNSRSEMNVSTLELGDSALYLCASSLHTGTGDFGAFFGQGTRLTVV.

The V call is TRBV11-1, the J call TRBJ2-1; 8 positions agree with TRBD1. Germline V CDR1 and CDR2: SGHAT, FQDESV (reference sequence). J was trimmed by 0 bases and V by 5 bases; bases with no gene match: 3. This CDR3 contains 15 residues. The CDR3 spells CASSPTGVSYNEQFF. The DNA of the CDR3 is TGTGCCAGCAGCCCGACAGGGGTCTCCTACAATGAGCAGTTCTTC. The full variable domain, with the rest looked up from reference TRBV11-1 and TRBJ2-1, is EAEVAQSPRYKITEKSQAVAFWCDPISGHATLYWYRQILGQGPELLVQFQDESVVDDSQLPKDRFSAERLKGVDSTLKIQPAELGDSAMYLCASSPTGVSYNEQFFGPGTRLTVL.

The V and J genes are TRBV4-1 and TRBJ1-4; 10 bases line up with TRBD1. CDR3 length: 13 residues. Germline values: CDR1 MGHRA, CDR2 YSYEKL. Trimming cost V 9 bases and J 7 bases; bases outside gene matches: 5. CDR3 protein: CASSGTGVEKLFF. The CDR3 nucleotides read TGCGCCAGTTCCGGGACAGGGGTTGAAAAACTGTTTTTT.

This clone occurred once. A much larger clone lies one base from this, so it may be a read error. CDR3 sequence (DNA): TGTGCCAGCAGCTCCGGAGAGACCCAGTACTTC. Amino acid sequence: CASSSGETQYF. The J gene is TRBJ2-5, the V gene TRBV2; D is uncertain. In germline, CDR1 is SNHLY, CDR2 FYNNEI. This CDR3 is built from 11 residues. Trimming left V 6 bases short and J 4 bases short, with 6 bases between.

V gene TRBV6-5 combines with J gene TRBJ1-1; perhaps TRBD1 as D (5 bases). Germline assignment: CDR1 MNHEY and CDR2 SVGAGI. CDR3 length: 12 residues. V lost 2 bases and J lost 6, with 7 bases in between. The CDR3 region is CASSYQGSEAFF. CDR3 in DNA: TGTGCCAGCAGTTACCAGGGCTCTGAAGCTTTCTTT.

This clone appeared once. The chain employs TRBV5-5 and TRBJ1-1; D is perhaps TRBD1 (5 bases). Deletions cut 4 bases from V and 1 base from J, with 14 bases between. The V gene's germline CDR1 is SGHKS and CDR2 YYEKEE (reference sequence). The CDR3 has 15 amino acids. DNA of the CDR3: TGTGCCAGCAGCCCCTTGGAGACAGAGAACACTGAAGCTTTCTTT. It yields the protein CASSPLETENTEAFF.

This rearrangement joins TRBV18 to TRBJ1-4, with 7 positions matching TRBD1. This CDR3 has 13 residues. Germline V gene data show CDR1 as KGHSH and CDR2 as LQKENI. Losses at the gene ends were 3 bases for V and 6 bases for J; bases not matched to a gene: 1. The CDR3 protein is CASSPGQDEKLFF. CDR3 coding DNA: TGTGCCAGCTCACCCGGACAGGATGAAAAACTGTTTTTT.

The chain couples TRBV7-9 to TRBJ2-7; the D gene is possibly TRBD2 (6 bases). Trimming stripped 0 bases from V and 3 bases from J, with 12 bases between. The V gene's germline CDR1 is SEHNR and CDR2 FQNEAQ (reference sequence). The CDR3 length is 15 residues. The CDR3 here is CASSLAGEAHYEQYF. For the CDR3, the DNA is TGTGCCAGCAGCTTAGCTGGGGAGGCCCACTACGAGCAGTACTTC.

The DNA of the CDR3 is TGTGCCACCCAGCATATGACAGGGGGACACAATGAGCAGTTCTTC. The encoded protein is CATQHMTGGHNEQFF. The V and J genes are TRBV6-9 and TRBJ2-1; 9 bases align to TRBD1. Trimming cost V 10 bases and J 5 bases; bases outside gene matches: 12. This CDR3 has 15 residues. CDR1 and CDR2 (germline): MNHGY, SVAAGI.

This chain links TRBV11-3 with TRBJ2-2; a weak D match, TRBD1 (6 bases). The CDR3 extends over 16 amino acids. Per the germline V gene, CDR1 is SGHNT and CDR2 is YENEEA. The V end lost 5 bases, the J end lost 2 bases, and 15 bases lay between the germline ends. Written as DNA, the CDR3 is TGTGCCAGCAGCCCCGGACAGAGGGCCAACACCGGGGAGCTGTTTTTT. This codes for CASSPGQRANTGELFF.

V is TRBV28 and J is TRBJ2-7, with TRBD1 matching over 7 bases. The junction had 14 bases not matched to a gene; V was cut back by 4 bases and J by 2 bases. Germline CDR1 and CDR2: MDHEN and SYDVKM. The CDR3 contains 17 residues. The CDR3 sequence: CASSSYTDRTGTYEQYF. The CDR3 coding sequence is TGTGCCAGCAGTTCCTATACGGACAGGACGGGTACCTACGAGCAGTACTTC.

V usage is TRBV7-9 and J usage is TRBJ2-7, with 7 bases identical to TRBD1. J gave up 5 bases and V 5 bases, and 9 bases lay outside the gene matches. The CDR3 sequence is 14 residues long. Germline-derived CDR1 and CDR2 are SEHNR and FQNEAQ (reference sequence). The CDR3: CASSPPTGFHEQYF. The CDR3, as DNA: TGTGCCAGCAGCCCCCCGACAGGGTTCCACGAGCAGTACTTC. Supplemented by reference TRBV7-9 and TRBJ2-7, the full variable domain reads DTGVSQNPRHKITKRGQNVTFRCDPISEHNRLYWYRQTLGQGPEFLTYFQNEAQLEKSRLLSDRFSAERPKGSFSTLEIQRTEQGDSAMYLCASSPPTGFHEQYFGPGTRLTVT.

This rearrangement joins TRBV18 to TRBJ2-7; D might be TRBD1 (5 bases). The V end was cut by 2 bases, the J end by 3 bases, with 14 bases between. CDR1 is KGHSH and CDR2 is LQKENI in the germline V gene. The CDR3 extends over 15 amino acids. This CDR3 is CASSPRQGSYYEQYF. DNA of the CDR3: TGTGCCAGCTCACCAAGGCAGGGTTCTTACTACGAGCAGTACTTC.

The chain couples TRBV28 to TRBJ2-5; 7 nucleotides line up with TRBD1. The CDR3 has 13 residues. V was pared by 8 bases and J by 3 bases, with 6 bases of the junction left unmatched. The germline CDR1 and CDR2 sequences are MDHEN and SYDVKM. The CDR3 is CASQGEGKETQYF. CDR3 DNA sequence: TGTGCCAGCCAGGGGGAAGGGAAAGAGACCCAGTACTTC.

The chain uses TRBV4-3 and TRBJ2-2, with a possible D match to TRBD1 (7 bases). This CDR3 comprises 18 residues. The ends were cut back, 0 bases at V and 3 bases at J, with 17 bases in the middle. Germline V gives CDR1 LGHNA, CDR2 YSLEER. CDR3 sequence: CASSQEPRRGAYTGELFF. The CDR3 coding sequence is TGCGCCAGCAGCCAAGAGCCCCGCAGGGGGGCATACACCGGGGAGCTGTTTTTT.

This rearrangement joins TRBV27 to TRBJ2-6; D ambiguous. From germline, CDR1 is MNHEY and CDR2 SMNVEV (reference sequence). V was pared by 5 bases and J by 1 base, with 12 bases between. This CDR3 contains 16 residues. DNA for the CDR3: TGTGCCAGCAGTAACACGCGGTTATCTGGGGCCAACGTCCTGACTTTC. Protein: CASSNTRLSGANVLTF.

This chain uses TRBV6-6 with TRBJ1-2; 9 positions agree with TRBD1. The CDR3 covers 14 residues. V shed 6 bases and J 5 bases; nucleotides not matched to a gene: 7. Germline-derived CDR1 and CDR2 are MNHNY and SVGAGI (reference sequence). The CDR3 spells CASRTGTGNYGYTF. The CDR3 bases are TGTGCCAGCAGAACCGGGACAGGGAATTATGGCTACACCTTC.

This clone appeared once. CDR3 nucleotides: TGTGCCAGCAGCTTAGGAGGGACAGGGAATAACTATGGCTACACCTTC. It translates to CASSLGGTGNNYGYTF. This chain links TRBV7-9 with TRBJ1-2; 9 bases agree with TRBD1. Germline V gene sequence: CDR1 SEHNR, CDR2 FQNEAQ (reference sequence). Trimming took 1 base from V and 1 from J; bases not matched to a gene: 4. The CDR3 contains 16 residues.

The chain combines TRBV6-6 with TRBJ1-4, with 10 bases aligning to TRBD1. The V gene's germline CDR1 is MNHNY and CDR2 SVGAGI (reference sequence). V gave up 5 bases and J gave up 6 bases; unmatched junction bases: 9. The CDR3 extends over 16 amino acids. In nucleotides, the CDR3 is TGTGCCAGCAGTCCTGGACAGGGGGATTGGGATGAAAAACTGTTTTTT. Translating it yields CASSPGQGDWDEKLFF.

DNA for the CDR3: TGTGCCAGCACCGGGACAGGGGGCGCAGGCAATGAGCAGTTCTTC. Amino acids: CASTGTGGAGNEQFF. This rearrangement joins TRBV5-4 to TRBJ2-1; 12 positions agree with TRBD1. Germline trimming cut 6 bases from V and 6 bases from J; bases unmatched to any gene: 7. Germline V gives CDR1 SGHNT, CDR2 YYREEE (reference sequence). The CDR3 runs to 15 residues.

The V and J genes are TRBV19 and TRBJ1-2; D unclear. V was trimmed by 2 bases and J by 3 bases, leaving 13 bases between them. The CDR3 totals 15 residues. Germline-derived CDR1 and CDR2 are LNHDA and SQIVND (reference sequence). CDR3 DNA sequence: TGTGCCAGTAGTATATATCACCGCGGAGACTATGGCTACACCTTC. Translating it yields CASSIYHRGDYGYTF.

This CDR3 is CASSVGLADSYEQYF. In DNA, the CDR3 is TGTGCCAGCAGCGTCGGACTAGCGGACTCCTACGAGCAGTACTTC. J is TRBJ2-7 and V is TRBV9, with 10 nucleotides matching TRBD2. The junction had 2 bases not matched to a gene; V was cut back by 2 bases and J by 0 bases. CDR1 is SGDLS, CDR2 YYNGEE, per germline. This CDR3 is 15 amino acids long. Complete variable domain (other parts from reference TRBV9 and TRBJ2-7): DSGVTQTPKHLITATGQRVTLRCSPRSGDLSVYWYQQSLDQGLQFLIQYYNGEERAKGNILERFSAQQFPDLHSELNLSSLELGDSALYFCASSVGLADSYEQYFGPGTRLTVT.

A single count supports this clone. V usage is TRBV9 and J usage is TRBJ2-7; D is possibly TRBD1 (5 bases). V was pared by 0 bases and J by 3 bases, with 7 bases between. The germline CDR1 and CDR2 sequences are SGDLS and YYNGEE. There are 13 residues in the CDR3. CDR3 nucleotides: TGTGCCAGCAGCGTAGGACAGAACTACGAGCAGTACTTC. This sequence encodes CASSVGQNYEQYF.